The 19 T cell receptor beta chains given below trace back to one sample, sequenced in a study of vaccination and CD4 T cells after COVID-19. The antigens for these receptors are not known. The treatment here: approximately nine-day PBMC culture with coronavirus spike peptide pools or control peptides (ViraFEST assay). The Oncomine TCR Beta short-read assay sequenced DNA from cultured CD4+ T cells. One entry per CDR3 protein results from TCRdb running MiXCR on the PCR reads. The table records roughly 13,000 distinct CDR3 sequences, 30% to 35% of them present only once. This material consisted of CD4+ T cells from blood, cultured in vitro, taken after SARS-CoV-2 vaccination. These TCRs come from a human donor who had recovered from COVID-19.

This clonotype was counted between two and nine times. The J gene is TRBJ2-4, the V gene TRBV4-2; TRBD2 matches 12 bases. The CDR3 covers 18 residues. Germline CDR1 and CDR2: LGHNA and YNFKEQ. Unmatched junction bases numbered 7, after V lost 4 bases and J lost 0 bases. The CDR3 region is CASSPRTSGILAKNIQYF. The CDR3 region has the DNA TGTGCCAGCAGCCCCCGGACTAGCGGGATACTAGCCAAAAACATTCAGTACTTC.

The rearrangement uses TRBV7-6 and TRBJ2-7; a weak D match, TRBD2 (5 bases). The V gene lost 0 bases and the J gene lost 0 bases, with 12 bases spanning the gap. The CDR3 sequence is 16 residues long. Per germline, CDR1 SGHVS and CDR2 FNYEAQ. CDR3 nucleotide sequence: TGTGCCAGCAGCTTAGCGGTTTTAGGGAGCTCCTACGAGCAGTACTTC. Translation: CASSLAVLGSSYEQYF.

This chain connects TRBV7-3 to TRBJ2-1; possible D gene TRBD1, 6 bases. The CDR3 covers 14 residues. Per germline, CDR1 SGHTA and CDR2 FQGTGA. V dropped 5 bases and J dropped 3 bases, with 11 bases sitting between them. The chain's CDR3 is CASSPGQIYNEQFF. CDR3 DNA sequence: TGTGCCAGCAGCCCTGGACAGATCTACAATGAGCAGTTCTTC.

V usage is TRBV6-1 and J usage is TRBJ1-3; TRBD1 aligns across 8 bases. The trim removed 6 bases at V and 3 bases at J, leaving 4 bases unmatched. Per germline, CDR1 MNHNS and CDR2 SASEGT. This CDR3 is 14 amino acids long. CDR3 bases: TGTGCCAGCAGGACAGGGGTCCTTGGAAACACCATATATTTT. Residues: CASRTGVLGNTIYF.

The V gene is TRBV2, the J gene TRBJ1-1; no clear D gene. V gave up 3 bases and J gave up 6 bases, with 11 bases separating them. The CDR3 contains 13 residues. CDR1 SNHLY and CDR2 FYNNEI come from the germline V gene. CDR3 loop: CASSDPSRAEAFF. The CDR3 region has the DNA TGTGCCAGCAGTGACCCCTCTAGGGCTGAAGCTTTCTTT.

This clonotype was detected a few times. The chain combines TRBV5-6 with TRBJ2-1, with D tentatively TRBD2 (5 bases). CDR3 length: 12 amino acids. Per the germline V gene, CDR1 is SGHDT and CDR2 is YYEEEE. V was cut by 6 bases and J by 4 bases, with 8 bases left in between. CDR3 in amino acids: CASMDFYNEQFF. The CDR3 DNA sequence: TGTGCCAGCATGGACTTTTACAATGAGCAGTTCTTC.

This clonotype was seen only a few times. The chain employs TRBV20-1 and TRBJ1-3; no clear D. The CDR3 has 14 residues. Per the germline V gene, CDR1 is DFQATT and CDR2 is SNEGSKA (reference sequence). V was clipped by 6 bases and J by 2 bases, with 14 bases between them. CDR3 DNA sequence: TGCAGTGCCAAGAGGTACGGACCTGGAAACACCATATATTTT. Residues: CSAKRYGPGNTIYF.

The V and J genes are TRBV30 and TRBJ2-3, with D possibly matching TRBD2 (6 bases). The V end lost 2 bases, the J end lost 3 bases, and 12 bases lay between the germline ends. Per the germline V gene, CDR1 is GTSNPN and CDR2 is SVGIG (reference sequence). This CDR3 has 14 residues. The CDR3 DNA is TGTGCCTGGAGTAGGAGGCTAGCGACAGATACGCAGTATTTT. This gives the protein CAWSRRLATDTQYF.

The CDR3 DNA follows: TGCGCCAGCTCTAAAGGGGGGGCTGGGGAAGAGACCCAGTACTTC. Residues: CASSKGGAGEETQYF. The J gene is TRBJ2-5, the V gene TRBV10-1; D possibly corresponds to TRBD2 (7 bases). Trimming pared 8 bases from V and 3 bases from J, leaving 19 bases between. The CDR3 contains 15 residues. The germline gives CDR1 WNHNN, CDR2 SYGVQD (reference sequence).

Only a few counts were recorded for this clonotype. This chain connects TRBV24-1 to TRBJ2-1; 12 bases are shared with TRBD2. This CDR3 is 16 amino acids long. Germline CDR1 is KGHDR and CDR2 is SFDVKD. The junction had 6 bases not matched to a gene; V was cut back by 4 bases and J by 6 bases. The CDR3 reads CATSDPTSGRGNEQFF. The CDR3 DNA is TGTGCCACCAGTGACCCGACTAGCGGGAGAGGCAATGAGCAGTTCTTC.

V and J are TRBV19 and TRBJ2-5, with D possibly being TRBD2 (6 bases). Trimming stripped 6 bases from V and 0 bases from J, with 8 bases between. This CDR3 comprises 13 residues. Per germline, CDR1 LNHDA and CDR2 SQIVND (reference sequence). The CDR3 loop reads CASRKRDQETQYF. Written as DNA, the CDR3 is TGTGCCAGTAGGAAGCGGGACCAAGAGACCCAGTACTTC.

The chain is built from TRBV6-2 or TRBV6-3 and TRBJ2-7, with 12 bases fitting TRBD2. CDR1 and CDR2 from the germline V gene are MNHEY and SVGEGT. There are 15 residues in the CDR3. V was pared by 5 bases and J by 3 bases, with 5 bases of the junction left unmatched. The CDR3 region has the DNA TGTGCCAGCAGTAAGCTAGCGGGAGGGCTCTACGAGCAGTACTTC. Its protein product is CASSKLAGGLYEQYF.

This clonotype was observed a few times. The chain has TRBV27 and TRBJ1-2, with D perhaps TRBD1 (5 bases). CDR1 MNHEY and CDR2 SMNVEV come from the germline V gene (reference sequence). The CDR3 sequence is 12 residues long. The V gene lost 10 bases and the J gene lost 2 bases, with 11 bases spanning the gap. The DNA for the CDR3 is TGTGCCACCAGGGAGAGAAACTATGGCTACACCTTC. Translated: CATRERNYGYTF.

CDR3 region: CASSYQPTVDRVNAYTF. As DNA, the CDR3 is TGTGCCAGCAGTTACCAACCTACTGTGGACAGGGTTAACGCTTACACCTTC. The gene calls are TRBV6-2 or TRBV6-3 and TRBJ1-2; TRBD1 aligns across 8 bases. This CDR3 spans 17 amino acids. The J segment lost 11 bases and the V segment lost 2 bases, leaving 19 bases of the junction unmatched. Per germline, CDR1 MNHEY and CDR2 SVGEGT.

This clonotype was seen more than once but under ten times. V usage is TRBV28 and J usage is TRBJ2-5; 7 bases map to TRBD2. The germline CDR1 and CDR2 sequences are MDHEN and SYDVKM. The CDR3 extends over 14 amino acids. V was clipped by 5 bases and J by 5 bases; unmatched bases: 8. CDR3 DNA: TGTGCCAGCAGTGGTCCGGGGCGGGAGGAGACCCAGTACTTC. The encoded protein is CASSGPGREETQYF.

J is TRBJ2-5 and V is TRBV5-6, with unresolved D. Per the germline V gene, CDR1 is SGHDT and CDR2 is YYEEEE. Trimming removed 4 bases at V and 0 bases at J, with 13 bases between. CDR3 length equals 15 residues. For the CDR3, the DNA is TGTGCCAGCAGCGTAAGGATCTTTCACCAAGAGACCCAGTACTTC. This encodes CASSVRIFHQETQYF.

CDR3 sequence reads: CATRLQGDTLSTEAFF. The DNA of the CDR3 is TGTGCCACCCGACTCCAAGGGGACACCCTGAGCACTGAAGCTTTCTTT. The J gene is TRBJ1-1, the V gene TRBV19, with D perhaps matching TRBD1 (6 bases). V lost 10 bases and J lost 4, with 25 bases in between. The CDR3 has 16 residues. CDR1 LNHDA and CDR2 SQIVND come from the germline V gene (reference sequence).

The V call is TRBV6-5, the J call TRBJ1-5, with D maybe TRBD1 (5 bases). The CDR3 is made up of 13 amino acids. V was trimmed by 2 bases and J by 6 bases, leaving 8 bases between them. The V gene's germline CDR1 is MNHEY and CDR2 SVGAGI. As DNA, the CDR3 is TGTGCCAGCAGTTACGTGGGGGGTCAGCCCCAGCATTTT. It encodes CASSYVGGQPQHF.

The chain is built from TRBV28 and TRBJ1-2, with D perhaps TRBD1 (5 bases). Germline V gives CDR1 MDHEN, CDR2 SYDVKM. V was trimmed by 2 bases and J by 7 bases, leaving 17 bases between them. The CDR3 is made up of 15 amino acids. The CDR3 region is CASSLTLGREAGYTF. For the CDR3, the DNA is TGTGCCAGCAGTTTAACGTTAGGCAGGGAGGCTGGCTACACCTTC.